The 16 T cell receptor beta chains given below trace back to one sample, sequenced in a study of STAT3 mutations in large granular lymphocyte leukemia. Study-wide results and limits: At least one immunodominant TCR beta clonotype appeared in every T-cell large granular lymphocyte leukemia patient.

Assay used: immunoSEQ multiplex PCR; TCRdb lists only in-frame clones, some missing. The data contain over 200 clones, around 1.7% of them singletons. No antigen has been identified for these receptors. Sequenced: peripheral blood mononuclear cells. The receptors here all came from a boy aged 5-17 years with T-cell large granular lymphocyte leukemia. Some clones in this sample may be carry-over from other donors' samples.

The sample holds a few counts of this clone. The chain links TRBV5-1 to TRBJ1-6, with TRBD1 as a possible D gene (5 bases). Germline V CDR1 and CDR2: SGHRS, YFSETQ. This CDR3 has 14 amino acids. Trimming removed 0 bases at V and 6 bases at J, with 7 bases between. CDR3 DNA: TGCGCCAGCAGCTTGGACAGGACTAATTCACCCCTCCACTTT. It is translated as CASSLDRTNSPLHF.

This clone was recorded a few times. The chain couples TRBV18 to TRBJ2-7; D possibly matches TRBD1 or TRBD2 (5 bases each). The CDR3 contains 13 residues. CDR1 and CDR2 (germline): KGHSH, LQKENI. The V end was cut by 6 bases, the J end by 1 base, with 10 bases between. CDR3 sequence (DNA): TGTGCCAGCTCCCTGGGGACGTCCTACGAGCAGTACTTC. It encodes CASSLGTSYEQYF.

V usage is TRBV5-1 and J usage is TRBJ2-7, with TRBD1 matching over 7 bases. This CDR3 contains 14 residues. The germline CDR1 and CDR2 sequences are SGHRS and YFSETQ. V was pared by 4 bases and J by 6 bases, with 10 bases of the junction left unmatched. CDR3 sequence: CASSGQGQSGEQYF. The CDR3 coding sequence is TGCGCCAGCAGCGGCCAGGGACAGTCTGGCGAGCAGTACTTC.

Only a few counts were recorded for this clone. This chain uses TRBV13 with TRBJ2-7, with 9 bases lining up with TRBD1. The junction had 3 bases not matched to a gene; V was cut back by 2 bases and J by 4 bases. Germline CDR1 is PRHDT and CDR2 is FYEKMQ (reference sequence). This CDR3 has 14 residues. The CDR3 region is CASSLRTGVYEQYF. As DNA, the CDR3 is TGTGCCAGCAGCTTAAGGACAGGGGTGTACGAGCAGTACTTC.

This clone was seen a few times. The rearrangement joins TRBV29-1 to TRBJ2-7, with a weak D call TRBD1 (5 bases). The CDR3 contains 10 residues. Germline CDR1 SQVTM, CDR2 ANQGSEA. Trimming removed 8 bases at V and 5 bases at J, with 10 bases between. The CDR3 coding sequence is TGCAGCACAATCAGGGACGAGCAGTACTTC. It is translated as CSTIRDEQYF.

The rearrangement uses TRBV7-8 and TRBJ2-7; D is possibly TRBD1 or TRBD2 (7 bases each). Germline V gene sequence: CDR1 SGHVS, CDR2 FQNEAQ. CDR3 length: 14 residues. The V and J ends lost 5 bases and 5 bases respectively, with 16 bases between them. The CDR3: CASSPGGALHEQYF. In DNA form, the CDR3 reads TGTGCCAGCAGCCCAGGGGGGGCGTTACACGAGCAGTACTTC.

The chain links TRBV30 to TRBJ2-2, with D unclear. V was shortened by 2 bases and J by 2 bases, with 6 bases between the two germline ends. This CDR3 has 13 residues. In germline, CDR1 is GTSNPN, CDR2 SVGIG (reference sequence). CDR3 residues: CAWSNRNTGELFF. The DNA for the CDR3 is TGTGCCTGGAGTAACAGAAACACCGGGGAGCTGTTTTTT.

The chain has TRBV7-2 and TRBJ2-3; 9 nucleotides align to TRBD2. The CDR3 runs 15 residues. V gave up 2 bases and J gave up 5 bases; unmatched junction bases: 5. Germline-derived CDR1 and CDR2 are SGHTA and FQGNSA. CDR3 bases: TGTGCCAGCAGCTTAAAAGCGGGGGGTAGAGATACGCAGTATTTT. Residues: CASSLKAGGRDTQYF.

In its sample, this clone was seen a few times. V is TRBV5-1 and J is TRBJ2-7; the match to TRBD2 covers 11 bases. Per the germline V gene, CDR1 is SGHRS and CDR2 is YFSETQ. The CDR3 consists of 17 residues. Trimming took 2 bases from V and 0 from J; bases not matched to a gene: 7. Here the CDR3 reads CASSFLLAGGRSYEQYF. DNA for the CDR3: TGCGCCAGCAGCTTCTTGCTAGCGGGGGGCCGCTCCTACGAGCAGTACTTC.

The rearrangement joins TRBV5-1 to TRBJ1-1; no clear D gene. The CDR3 has 16 amino acids. V lost 9 bases to trimming and J lost 0 bases, with 21 bases between them. Germline lookup yields CDR1 SGHRS and CDR2 YFSETQ. In DNA, the CDR3 is TGCGCCACCCGGGAGGGTTCAGGAGGGTTGAACACTGAAGCTTTCTTT. This translates into CATREGSGGLNTEAFF.

In this sample, this clone turned up a few times. The chain has TRBV7-9 and TRBJ2-7; no reliable D call. CDR3 length equals 12 residues. Germline loops: CDR1 SEHNR, CDR2 FQNEAQ (reference sequence). Trimming stripped 5 bases from V and 2 bases from J, with 7 bases between. Here the CDR3 reads CASSPYPYEQYF. CDR3 sequence (DNA): TGTGCCAGCAGCCCCTATCCCTACGAGCAGTACTTC. The entire variable domain, with the rest obtained from reference TRBV7-9 and TRBJ2-7, is as follows: DTGVSQNPRHKITKRGQNVTFRCDPISEHNRLYWYRQTLGQGPEFLTYFQNEAQLEKSRLLSDRFSAERPKGSFSTLEIQRTEQGDSAMYLCASSPYPYEQYFGPGTRLTVT.

This clone has only a few counts. The V call is TRBV18, the J call TRBJ1-5; no definite D call. The V end lost 2 bases, the J end lost 10 bases, and 12 bases lay between the germline ends. Per the germline V gene, CDR1 is KGHSH and CDR2 is LQKENI. The CDR3 covers 13 residues. Here the CDR3 DNA reads TGTGCCAGCTCACCAGGGGTCAATAGTCCCCAGCATTTT. This gives the protein CASSPGVNSPQHF.

This clone qualifies as medium-sized. This rearrangement joins TRBV18 to TRBJ2-7; D possibly corresponds to TRBD2 (6 bases). CDR1 is KGHSH, CDR2 LQKENI, per germline. Between the trimmed V and J ends, which lost 4 bases and 12 bases, there was a span of 22 bases. There are 14 residues in the CDR3. This chain's CDR3 is CASSRGGTDERRYF. For the CDR3, the DNA is TGTGCCAGCTCACGGGGCGGGACGGATGAAAGGCGGTACTTC. The variable domain in full, with the rest retrieved from reference TRBV18 and TRBJ2-7, is NAGVMQNPRHLVRRRGQEARLRCSPMKGHSHVYWYRQLPEEGLKFMVYLQKENIIDESGMPKERFSAEFPKEGPSILRIQQVVRGDSAAYFCASSRGGTDERRYFGPGTRLTVT.

The chain carries TRBV29-1 and TRBJ2-7; D is possibly TRBD1 or TRBD2 (5 bases each). V dropped 6 bases and J dropped 3 bases, with 12 bases sitting between them. The germline V gene has CDR1 SQVTM and CDR2 ANQGSEA. The CDR3 is made up of 12 amino acids. CDR3 nucleotide sequence: TGCAGCGTCGGGACCGGGGTCTACGAGCAGTACTTC. This gives the protein CSVGTGVYEQYF.

This clone has only a few counts. V gene TRBV30 combines with J gene TRBJ2-5, with D hard to call. The V and J ends lost 0 bases and 1 base respectively, with 9 bases between them. Per germline, CDR1 GTSNPN and CDR2 SVGIG (reference sequence). This CDR3 has 14 amino acids. The CDR3 here is CAWSVRVRQETQYF. The CDR3 nucleotides read TGTGCCTGGAGTGTCCGCGTACGCCAAGAGACCCAGTACTTC.

The rearrangement joins TRBV7-9 to TRBJ2-7; D unresolved. V was clipped by 11 bases and J by 4 bases, with 9 bases between them. This CDR3 is 10 amino acids long. Germline values: CDR1 SEHNR, CDR2 FQNEAQ (reference sequence). In DNA, the CDR3 is TGTGCCTCCATCGGATACGAGCAGTACTTC. Amino acid sequence: CASIGYEQYF.